This T cell receptor (beta chain) was sequenced in a study of cytomegalovirus exposure and HLA in healthy donors. PCR primers comprised 60 Vbeta and 13 Jbeta primers. The repertoire was sequenced with immunoSEQ multiplex PCR; TCRdb's copy has only in-frame clones and lacks some. The sample records approximately 44,000 clones, around 77% being singletons. The CDR3 covers 17 residues. After removal of 8 bases from V and 0 bases from J, the junction contained 9 bases not matched to a gene. Germline loops: CDR1 LNHNV, CDR2 YYDKDF (reference sequence). Note on this clone: Antigen unknown.

Study-wide findings and caveats: There were some V segments, including TRBV6-2 and TRBV6-3, excluded as indistinguishable.

The clonotype comes from a young man in good health and CMV-seronegative. The genes are TRBV15 and TRBJ1-4, with 10 nucleotides matching TRBD1. Sequencing was performed on PBMCs. The CDR3 protein is CATGPGQGSTTNEKLFF. The CDR3 bases are TGTGCCACCGGACCGGGACAGGGGTCCACAACTAATGAAAAACTGTTTTTT.